This T cell receptor beta chain was sequenced during a study of shared clonotypes between healthy human individuals. Overall study: The donors, a couple of women and a few men, were aged 18 to 49.

Points on this clone: Its antigen is currently unknown.

General study points: Non-shared clonotypes showed lower generation probabilities than clonotypes common to all four donors.

The study ran the assay at deep level. Measured with immunoSEQ multiplex PCR; TCRdb has only the in-frame clones, and not every one. In the table there are hundreds of thousands of clones, roughly nine tenths of which are singletons. The CDR3 has 15 residues. With 5 bases clipped from V and 11 bases from J, the junction kept 15 bases outside the gene matches. Germline values: CDR1 SNHLY, CDR2 FYNNEI. Only CD45RO-negative cells positively selected for CCR7 counted as naive CD8 cells, so terminally differentiated effector memory CD45RA+ cells were excluded. Adult Caucasians living in Nashville, Tennessee made up all of the donors.

The sequenced sample was naive CD8+ T cells sorted from blood. The chain is built from TRBV2 and TRBJ1-1; 9 bases are shared with TRBD1. The origin of this receptor is a man aged 25-40 years in good health. The CDR3 here is CASSPRTGAPEGAFF. CDR3 nucleotide sequence: TGTGCCAGCAGTCCGCGGACAGGGGCTCCCGAGGGTGCTTTCTTT.